This T cell receptor beta chain comes out of a study of T-cell reconstitution after alpha-beta-depleted transplantation in children. V lost 1 base to trimming and J lost 2 bases, with 9 bases between them. The CDR3 is 15 amino acids. Germline CDR1 is MNHEY and CDR2 is SMNVEV (reference sequence). The authors prepared the TCRbeta library with unique molecular identifiers. TCRdb reanalysed the PCR reads using MiXCR and keeps one entry per CDR3 protein. The table shows approximately 270,000 distinct CDR3 sequences, with 9.9% occurring only once. The sequencing here drew on PBMCs from the stem cell graft donor, taken from the stem cell graft. The chain has TRBV27 and TRBJ2-1, with D perhaps TRBD2 (5 bases). The receptor comes from a human donor who donated a stem cell graft to a child with SCID. CDR3: CASSLFAGPYNEQFF. Here the CDR3 DNA reads TGTGCCAGCAGTTTATTTGCGGGCCCCTACAATGAGCAGTTCTTC.